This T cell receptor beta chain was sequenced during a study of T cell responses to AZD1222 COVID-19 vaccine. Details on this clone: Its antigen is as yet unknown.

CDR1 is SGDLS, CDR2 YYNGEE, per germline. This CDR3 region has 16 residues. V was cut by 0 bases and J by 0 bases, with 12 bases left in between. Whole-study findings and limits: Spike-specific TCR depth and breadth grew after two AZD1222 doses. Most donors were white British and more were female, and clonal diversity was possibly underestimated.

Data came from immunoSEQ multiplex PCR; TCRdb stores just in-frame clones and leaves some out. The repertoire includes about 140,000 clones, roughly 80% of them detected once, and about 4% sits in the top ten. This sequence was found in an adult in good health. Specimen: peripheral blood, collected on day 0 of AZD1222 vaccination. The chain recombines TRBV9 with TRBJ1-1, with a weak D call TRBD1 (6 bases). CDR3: CASSVVGAGVNTEAFF. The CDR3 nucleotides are TGTGCCAGCAGCGTAGTGGGGGCCGGGGTGAACACTGAAGCTTTCTTT.